This T cell receptor (beta chain) was retrieved from a study of T cell responses to AZD1222 COVID-19 vaccine. Clones were sequenced by immunoSEQ multiplex PCR, and TCRdb holds only the in-frame ones, with some missing. Of approximately 80,000 clones in the sample, about 90% are singletons; the top ten hold more than 5%. Comments on this clone: Antigen unknown.

Germline V gene lookup returns CDR1 LNHDA and CDR2 SQIVND (reference sequence). The ends were cut back, 3 bases at V and 0 bases at J, with 11 bases in the middle. The CDR3 is 15 amino acids. Overall study results and limits: Baseline seropositives among AZD1222 recipients totaled only five to seven. Reports say nearly half of spike-specific TCRs go after unmutated variant regions. Among the donors, most were white British and more were female, and clonal diversity was possibly underestimated. The CD4 TCRs associated with vaccination extended across spike and predominated at 160-218 and 743-854.

The sequence was collected from an adult in good health. V usage is TRBV19 and J usage is TRBJ1-2; D remains ambiguous. The sequencing used peripheral blood, collected on day 0 of AZD1222 vaccination. CDR3 coding DNA: TGTGCCAGTAGTATGACACACACACCTAACTATGGCTACACCTTC. It is translated as CASSMTHTPNYGYTF.